This T cell receptor (beta chain) was observed in a study of PD-L1 blockade in urothelial cancer. Study background: There were a median of about 140,000 T cells in blood samples. Findings of the study overall: Durable benefit was linked to greater 3-week expansion of tumor-associated blood clones.

This clone was detected only a few times. Its antigen is unidentified. The assay was immunoSEQ multiplex PCR, and TCRdb's table has in-frame clones only and misses some. The sample lists approximately 38,000 clones, more than 70% occurring once. Trimming at V came to 6 bases and at J to 10 bases, leaving 4 bases not matched to a gene. Germline CDR1 reads SNHLY; CDR2 reads FYNNEI. This CDR3 is 11 amino acids long. This sequence originates from a man aged 55 to 70 with urothelial cancer. The specimen was PBMCs, collected around atezolizumab (anti-PD-L1) treatment. V is TRBV2 and J is TRBJ1-1, with TRBD1 matching over 8 bases. The CDR3 region has the DNA TGTGCCAGCAGCACTGACAGGGGAGCTTTCTTT. Translation: CASSTDRGAFF.